This TCR beta chain is drawn from a study of blood T cell repertoires in COVID-19. Study at large: Acute-phase and convalescent COVID-19 samples originated in the United States, Italy and Spain. Nucleic acid was either cDNA or gDNA, and it came from T cells, B-cell-depleted T cells, or PBMCs.

The data were produced by immunoSEQ multiplex PCR, yet TCRdb's version contains in-frame clones alone and is incomplete. This table has approximately 260,000 clones, approximately 92% appearing once. Germline V gene lookup returns CDR1 SEHNR and CDR2 FQNEAQ (reference sequence). The J segment lost 1 base and the V segment lost 6 bases, leaving 2 bases of the junction unmatched. The CDR3 has 14 amino acids. The origin of this receptor is a woman aged 40 to 50 who had recovered from COVID-19. The chain employs TRBV7-9 and TRBJ2-2, with 7 bases identical to TRBD1. The material sequenced was peripheral blood. The CDR3 here is CASRRDRNTGELFF. The DNA of the CDR3 is TGTGCCAGCAGGAGGGACAGGAACACCGGGGAGCTGTTTTTT.